This TCR beta chain was recorded in a study of OX40 agonist ivuxolimab in advanced cancers. Data came from immunoSEQ multiplex PCR; TCRdb stores just in-frame clones and leaves some out. The table lists tens of thousands of clones, approximately 84% of them singletons. Study-wide results and limits: There were, on average, more expanded clones in CD8+ T cells than in CD4+.

A word on this clone: The antigen remains unidentified.

The sequence was collected from an adult with an advanced solid tumor such as melanoma, head and neck, liver or kidney cancer. Sequences were derived from CD4+ or CD8+ T cells sorted from blood, sampled in a trial of the OX40 agonist ivuxolimab.

In DNA form, the CDR3 reads TGTGCCAGCAGAAATAGGGGGCGGGAGACCCAGTACTTC. Residues: CASRNRGRETQYF. The chain uses TRBV2 and TRBJ2-5, with 7 positions matching TRBD1. This CDR3 is 13 amino acids long. Trimming took 6 bases from V and 5 from J; bases not matched to a gene: 6. CDR1 and CDR2 (germline): SNHLY, FYNNEI.